This TCR beta chain derives from a study of blood T cell repertoires in COVID-19. Turning to the study itself: Sites across the United States, Italy and Spain contributed samples from acute and convalescent COVID-19. From T cells, B-cell-depleted T cells, or PBMCs came the material, which was cDNA or gDNA.

The germline V gene has CDR1 LGHDT and CDR2 YNNKEL (reference sequence). V lost 7 bases to trimming and J lost 3 bases; unmatched junction nucleotides: 8. The CDR3 loop spans 16 amino acids. Under the authors' procedure: Researchers report that nucleated cell counts were estimated from reference gene primer amplification. TCRdb keeps only in-frame clones here, not all; method: immunoSEQ multiplex PCR. V, J and clone size derive from that table, while D and trimming were established from the DNA sequence. In the table there are approximately 350,000 clones, around nine tenths of which are singletons. This chain connects TRBV3-1 (or the pseudogene TRBV3-2) to TRBJ2-2; the match to TRBD1 covers 10 bases. Material for sequencing was peripheral blood. The origin of this receptor is a woman between 18 and 30 years old who had recovered from COVID-19. CDR3 bases: TGTGCCAGCACCTACTCCGGGACAGGGGACACCGGGGAGCTGTTTTTT. It is translated as CASTYSGTGDTGELFF.